This is a list of T cell receptor beta chains from one sample in a study of blood T cell repertoires in COVID-19. Repertoires were generated with immunoSEQ multiplex PCR, while TCRdb's copy carries only in-frame clones and drops some. This table has around 400,000 clones, approximately 89% appearing once. The sequencing sample was made of peripheral blood. Source of these receptors: a woman aged 60-70 years with COVID-19, enrolled during active disease. CDR3s include the opening cysteine and the closing phenylalanine or tryptophan. The order of the fields is J gene, clone size, V gene, D gene, CDR3 protein, CDR3 DNA. A D gene is named only where the DNA matches it firmly. Clone size is not always given. Where it is, it says once, few, many or a class for expanded clones.

J gene: TRBJ2-1; clone size: once; V gene: TRBV19; D gene: -; CDR3 protein: CASSIGTDSNEQFF; CDR3 DNA: TGTGCCAGTAGTATCGGGACGGACAGCAATGAGCAGTTCTTC
J gene: TRBJ2-2; clone size: -; V gene: TRBV11-2; D gene: -; CDR3 protein: CASSPNTGELFF; CDR3 DNA: TGTGCCAGCAGCCCTAACACCGGGGAGCTGTTTTTT
J gene: TRBJ1-2; clone size: -; V gene: TRBV6-5; D gene: TRBD1; CDR3 protein: CASGQGRYNYGYTF; CDR3 DNA: TGTGCCAGCGGACAGGGGCGTTATAACTATGGCTACACCTTC
J gene: TRBJ1-6; clone size: once; V gene: TRBV28; D gene: TRBD1; CDR3 protein: CASSTRQGRNSPLHF; CDR3 DNA: TGTGCCAGCAGTACACGACAGGGGAGAAATTCACCCCTCCACTTT
J gene: TRBJ1-1; clone size: -; V gene: TRBV12-3/TRBV12-4; D gene: -; CDR3 protein: CASSLLLATEAFF; CDR3 DNA: TGTGCCAGCAGTTTACTACTCGCGACTGAAGCTTTCTTT
J gene: TRBJ1-2; clone size: -; V gene: TRBV9; D gene: -; CDR3 protein: CASSVGGDYNYGYTF; CDR3 DNA: TGTGCCAGCAGCGTAGGCGGGGATTATAACTATGGCTACACCTTC
J gene: TRBJ2-7; clone size: -; V gene: TRBV28; D gene: TRBD1; CDR3 protein: CASRGQGLLYEQYF; CDR3 DNA: TGTGCCAGCAGAGGACAGGGGTTATTATACGAGCAGTACTTC
J gene: TRBJ2-3; clone size: -; V gene: TRBV9; D gene: TRBD2; CDR3 protein: CASSPRVSGGTDTQYF; CDR3 DNA: TGTGCCAGCAGCCCCCGAGTAAGCGGGGGCACAGATACGCAGTATTTT
J gene: TRBJ2-7; clone size: -; V gene: TRBV24-1; D gene: -; CDR3 protein: CATSRGSREQYF; CDR3 DNA: TGTGCCACCAGCAGAGGGTCGCGCGAGCAGTACTTC
J gene: TRBJ1-1; clone size: -; V gene: TRBV23-1; D gene: -; CDR3 protein: CASTSGNRDWNTEAFF; CDR3 DNA: TGCGCCAGCACAAGCGGGAACCGGGACTGGAACACTGAAGCTTTCTTT
J gene: TRBJ2-3; clone size: -; V gene: TRBV6-1; D gene: TRBD1; CDR3 protein: CASSERGRRSDTQYF; CDR3 DNA: TGTGCCAGCAGTGAGAGGGGGCGGCGGTCAGATACGCAGTATTTT
J gene: TRBJ2-7; clone size: -; V gene: TRBV19; D gene: TRBD2; CDR3 protein: CASSIGGVTNYEQYF; CDR3 DNA: TGTGCCAGTAGTATCGGGGGGGTCACCAACTACGAGCAGTACTTC
J gene: TRBJ1-3; clone size: many; V gene: TRBV5-8; D gene: TRBD1; CDR3 protein: CASSLGQGHFKLSGNTIYF; CDR3 DNA: TGTGCCAGCAGCTTGGGACAGGGGCACTTCAAACTCTCTGGAAACACCATATATTTT
J gene: TRBJ2-1; clone size: -; V gene: TRBV28; D gene: TRBD2; CDR3 protein: CASGGTSGGRNEQFF; CDR3 DNA: TGTGCCAGCGGGGGGACTAGCGGGGGGAGGAATGAGCAGTTCTTC
J gene: TRBJ2-3; clone size: once; V gene: TRBV19; D gene: TRBD1; CDR3 protein: CASSRQGGENTQYF; CDR3 DNA: TGTGCCAGTAGCCGACAGGGGGGTGAGAATACGCAGTATTTT
J gene: TRBJ2-1; clone size: -; V gene: TRBV28; D gene: TRBD2; CDR3 protein: CASSTAGGPYNEQFF; CDR3 DNA: TGTGCCAGCAGTACGGCGGGGGGGCCCTACAATGAGCAGTTCTTC
J gene: TRBJ1-4; clone size: -; V gene: TRBV5-4; D gene: TRBD1; CDR3 protein: CASSIRTGWDEKLFF; CDR3 DNA: TGTGCCAGCAGCATCCGGACAGGCTGGGATGAAAAACTGTTTTTT
J gene: TRBJ1-5; clone size: -; V gene: TRBV5-5; D gene: -; CDR3 protein: CASSLMVGGSSNQPQHF; CDR3 DNA: TGTGCCAGCAGCCTGATGGTCGGGGGGTCGAGCAATCAGCCCCAGCATTTT
J gene: TRBJ1-2; clone size: -; V gene: TRBV7-2; D gene: TRBD1; CDR3 protein: CASSLGQGLNYGYTF; CDR3 DNA: TGTGCCAGCAGCCTTGGACAGGGCCTGAACTATGGCTACACCTTC
J gene: TRBJ2-2; clone size: once; V gene: TRBV2; D gene: -; CDR3 protein: CASSLEGNTGELFF; CDR3 DNA: TGTGCCAGCAGTCTGGAGGGGAACACCGGGGAGCTGTTTTTT
J gene: TRBJ2-2; clone size: few; V gene: TRBV7-9; D gene: -; CDR3 protein: CASSAQGTQVTGELFF; CDR3 DNA: TGTGCCAGCAGCGCACAAGGGACTCAAGTCACCGGGGAGCTGTTTTTT
J gene: TRBJ1-2; clone size: -; V gene: TRBV10-3; D gene: -; CDR3 protein: CAISDRNYGYTF; CDR3 DNA: TGTGCCATCAGTGACAGAAACTATGGCTACACCTTC
J gene: TRBJ1-2; clone size: -; V gene: TRBV3-1/TRBV3-2; D gene: TRBD1; CDR3 protein: CASSHRDRVNYGYTF; CDR3 DNA: TGTGCCAGCAGCCACCGGGACAGGGTAAACTATGGCTACACCTTC
J gene: TRBJ1-5; clone size: -; V gene: TRBV6-5; D gene: TRBD1; CDR3 protein: CASSKDRGHQPQHF; CDR3 DNA: TGTGCCAGCAGTAAGGACAGGGGGCATCAGCCCCAGCATTTT
J gene: TRBJ1-3; clone size: -; V gene: TRBV5-1; D gene: -; CDR3 protein: CASSLRAGDGNTIYF; CDR3 DNA: TGCGCCAGCAGCTTGCGGGCAGGGGACGGAAACACCATATATTTT
J gene: TRBJ2-7; clone size: few; V gene: TRBV7-9; D gene: TRBD1; CDR3 protein: CASRMTGETYEQYF; CDR3 DNA: TGTGCCAGCAGAATGACAGGGGAAACCTACGAGCAGTACTTC
J gene: TRBJ2-7; clone size: -; V gene: TRBV5-4; D gene: -; CDR3 protein: CASSQLDSRQYF; CDR3 DNA: TGTGCCAGCAGCCAGTTGGACTCCCGGCAGTACTTC
J gene: TRBJ2-7; clone size: -; V gene: TRBV19; D gene: TRBD1; CDR3 protein: CASSSPGQPAYEQYF; CDR3 DNA: TGTGCCAGTAGCTCCCCGGGACAGCCGGCCTACGAGCAGTACTTC
J gene: TRBJ1-1; clone size: -; V gene: TRBV11-2; D gene: -; CDR3 protein: CASSMQGPTEAFF; CDR3 DNA: TGTGCCAGCAGCATGCAGGGGCCCACTGAAGCTTTCTTT
J gene: TRBJ2-5; clone size: -; V gene: TRBV3-1/TRBV3-2; D gene: TRBD2; CDR3 protein: CASSLRLAGGPETQYF; CDR3 DNA: TGTGCCAGCAGCCTGAGACTAGCGGGGGGGCCGGAGACCCAGTACTTC
J gene: TRBJ2-1; clone size: -; V gene: TRBV7-3; D gene: TRBD2; CDR3 protein: CASSFTSGGANEQFF; CDR3 DNA: TGTGCCAGCAGCTTTACTAGCGGGGGGGCCAATGAGCAGTTCTTC
J gene: TRBJ2-1; clone size: -; V gene: TRBV5-6; D gene: TRBD2; CDR3 protein: CASSATSGGAYNEQFF; CDR3 DNA: TGTGCCAGCAGCGCAACTAGCGGGGGGGCCTACAATGAGCAGTTCTTC
J gene: TRBJ2-5; clone size: -; V gene: TRBV15; D gene: TRBD1; CDR3 protein: CATHRGNQETQYF; CDR3 DNA: TGTGCCACGCACAGGGGTAATCAAGAGACCCAGTACTTC
J gene: TRBJ2-2; clone size: -; V gene: TRBV6-5; D gene: -; CDR3 protein: CASLGGPGELFF; CDR3 DNA: TGTGCCAGCCTAGGAGGCCCCGGGGAGCTGTTTTTT
J gene: TRBJ2-1; clone size: -; V gene: TRBV27; D gene: TRBD2; CDR3 protein: CASSASSGGGEQFF; CDR3 DNA: TGTGCCAGCAGTGCAAGTAGCGGGGGGGGTGAGCAGTTCTTC
J gene: TRBJ1-2; clone size: -; V gene: TRBV7-9; D gene: -; CDR3 protein: CASSTTGVDGYTF; CDR3 DNA: TGTGCCAGCAGCACTACAGGAGTAGATGGCTACACCTTC
J gene: TRBJ1-1; clone size: -; V gene: TRBV5-1; D gene: -; CDR3 protein: CASSLGENTEAFF; CDR3 DNA: TGCGCCAGCAGCCTAGGGGAGAACACTGAAGCTTTCTTT
J gene: TRBJ2-5; clone size: -; V gene: TRBV19; D gene: -; CDR3 protein: CASSMRAWDPRETQYF; CDR3 DNA: TGTGCCAGTAGTATGCGGGCCTGGGATCCAAGGGAGACCCAGTACTTC
J gene: TRBJ1-5; clone size: -; V gene: TRBV5-4; D gene: TRBD1; CDR3 protein: CASSLGGQDSNQPQHF; CDR3 DNA: TGTGCCAGCAGCTTGGGGGGACAGGATAGCAATCAGCCCCAGCATTTT
J gene: TRBJ1-2; clone size: -; V gene: TRBV5-6; D gene: TRBD1; CDR3 protein: CASSRRTGGWYGYTF; CDR3 DNA: TGTGCCAGCAGCAGGCGGACAGGGGGCTGGTATGGCTACACCTTC
J gene: TRBJ1-4; clone size: -; V gene: TRBV21-1; D gene: -; CDR3 protein: CASSKDRLFGTGLGEKLFF; CDR3 DNA: TGTGCCAGCAGCAAAGACCGCTTATTCGGAACAGGCCTTGGGGAAAAACTGTTTTTT
J gene: TRBJ1-2; clone size: -; V gene: TRBV20-1; D gene: -; CDR3 protein: CSAPGEVGYTF; CDR3 DNA: TGCAGTGCTCCGGGGGAGGTTGGCTACACCTTC
J gene: TRBJ1-1; clone size: -; V gene: TRBV11-2; D gene: TRBD1; CDR3 protein: CASSGQGLRTEAFF; CDR3 DNA: TGTGCCAGCAGCGGACAGGGATTAAGAACTGAAGCTTTCTTT
J gene: TRBJ2-5; clone size: -; V gene: TRBV27; D gene: TRBD2; CDR3 protein: CASSHGLAGGLLQETQYF; CDR3 DNA: TGTGCCAGCAGTCACGGACTAGCGGGGGGGCTCCTCCAAGAGACCCAGTACTTC
J gene: TRBJ2-7; clone size: -; V gene: TRBV18; D gene: TRBD1; CDR3 protein: CASSPPLRTGIFGKYF; CDR3 DNA: TGTGCCAGCTCACCACCGTTAAGGACAGGGATATTTGGGAAGTACTTC
J gene: TRBJ2-5; clone size: -; V gene: TRBV15; D gene: TRBD2; CDR3 protein: CATSRDGGEQETQYF; CDR3 DNA: TGTGCCACCAGCAGAGATGGGGGGGAACAAGAGACCCAGTACTTC
J gene: TRBJ1-1; clone size: -; V gene: TRBV25-1; D gene: TRBD1; CDR3 protein: CASGGTVPLGTEAFF; CDR3 DNA: TGTGCCAGCGGGGGGACAGTTCCGTTAGGCACTGAAGCTTTCTTT
J gene: TRBJ2-7; clone size: -; V gene: TRBV14; D gene: -; CDR3 protein: CASSPGQIYEQYF; CDR3 DNA: TGTGCCAGCAGCCCCGGACAGATCTACGAGCAGTACTTC
J gene: TRBJ2-5; clone size: -; V gene: TRBV6-6; D gene: -; CDR3 protein: CASSPFGAAQGIETQYF; CDR3 DNA: TGTGCCAGCAGTCCCTTTGGGGCCGCCCAGGGGATAGAGACCCAGTACTTC
J gene: TRBJ2-1; clone size: -; V gene: TRBV7-2; D gene: -; CDR3 protein: CASSPDAETGQFF; CDR3 DNA: TGTGCCAGCAGCCCCGACGCGGAAACGGGGCAGTTCTTC
J gene: TRBJ1-6; clone size: -; V gene: TRBV6-5; D gene: -; CDR3 protein: CALARDYSNSPLHF; CDR3 DNA: TGTGCCCTCGCCAGGGACTATAGTAATTCACCCCTCCACTTT
J gene: TRBJ2-5; clone size: -; V gene: TRBV18; D gene: -; CDR3 protein: CASSGGRETQYF; CDR3 DNA: TGTGCCAGCTCAGGAGGGCGGGAGACCCAGTACTTC
J gene: TRBJ2-1; clone size: -; V gene: TRBV7-3; D gene: -; CDR3 protein: CASSPEGGLYNEQFF; CDR3 DNA: TGTGCCAGCAGCCCAGAGGGGGGGCTCTACAATGAGCAGTTCTTC
J gene: TRBJ1-4; clone size: -; V gene: TRBV5-4; D gene: TRBD1; CDR3 protein: CASSLGDRATNEKLFF; CDR3 DNA: TGTGCCAGCAGCTTGGGGGACAGGGCAACTAATGAAAAACTGTTTTTT
J gene: TRBJ2-5; clone size: -; V gene: TRBV7-3; D gene: -; CDR3 protein: CASSLSGGQGETQYF; CDR3 DNA: TGTGCCAGCAGCCTCTCCGGGGGGCAGGGAGAGACCCAGTACTTC